This T cell receptor beta chain comes out of a study of T cells in Graves' hyperthyroidism and ophthalmopathy. Regarding the study as a whole: Most clonotypes expanded in the thyroid (above 0.001) were also present in blood.

Researchers took RNA transcripts and amplified the TCR beta CDR3 regions from them. Primed by the HTBI set, a first-round RT-PCR was run on the TCR CDR3. TCRdb re-called the multiplex PCR reads with MiXCR, one entry per CDR3 protein. The sample lists 550,000 to 800,000 distinct CDR3 sequences; less than 20% were seen once. In the case of this clonotype: Its specificity is not known.

The sequence was collected from a young man with Graves' hyperthyroidism. Sample: blood.

This CDR3 reads CASSFRRNNQPQHF. The CDR3, as DNA: TGTGCCAGCAGCTTCCGACGGAATAATCAGCCCCAGCATTTT. V is TRBV7-8 and J is TRBJ1-5; D gene ambiguous. The CDR3 has 14 amino acids. Germline CDR1 reads SGHVS; CDR2 reads FQNEAQ. Trimming stripped 3 bases from V and 4 bases from J, with 10 bases between.